The next 20 T cell receptor beta chains were all read from a single sample in a study of identifying expanded T cells in peripheral blood. The table came from immunoSEQ multiplex PCR; TCRdb's copy has only in-frame clones and leaves some out. Among 70,000 or so clones listed, around 90% were seen once. The sample consisted of blood. These TCRs come from a person between 18 and 70 years old in good health.

This chain connects TRBV19 to TRBJ2-1; 10 bases fit TRBD2. V shed 5 bases and J 3 bases; nucleotides not matched to a gene: 4. This CDR3 has 15 amino acids. Per the germline V gene, CDR1 is LNHDA and CDR2 is SQIVND (reference sequence). The DNA of the CDR3 is TGTGCCAGTAGTTCAACTAGCGGGAACTACAATGAGCAGTTCTTC. It encodes CASSSTSGNYNEQFF.

This clone has only one observation. This sequence joins TRBV13 and TRBJ2-7, with 7 positions matching TRBD2. The V gene's germline CDR1 is PRHDT and CDR2 FYEKMQ (reference sequence). The CDR3 covers 18 residues. Unmatched junction bases numbered 20, after V lost 5 bases and J lost 4 bases. The CDR3 sequence: CASSLTSEGGAGGYEQYF. The CDR3, as DNA: TGTGCCAGCAGCCTCACTAGTGAGGGCGGGGCCGGGGGGTACGAGCAGTACTTC.

V gene TRBV29-1 combines with J gene TRBJ1-1; D is perhaps TRBD1 (6 bases). Per germline, CDR1 SQVTM and CDR2 ANQGSEA. V was trimmed by 7 bases and J by 8 bases, leaving 11 bases between them. This CDR3 has 10 amino acids. CDR3 residues: CSALDREAFF. The CDR3 nucleotides read TGCAGCGCACTAGACAGGGAAGCTTTCTTT.

The CDR3 nucleotides are TGTGCCTGGCAAAGCAACCGGTGGGCGGAGCAGTTCTTC. This encodes CAWQSNRWAEQFF. The gene calls are TRBV30 and TRBJ2-1, with D uncertain. The CDR3 sequence is 13 residues long. Germline V gene sequence: CDR1 GTSNPN, CDR2 SVGIG (reference sequence). V lost 5 bases and J 10 bases, leaving 18 bases between the germline ends.

This clone was detected only once. CDR3: CASSLRTSTNTGELFF. In nucleotides, the CDR3 is TGTGCCAGCAGCTTACGGACTAGCACGAACACCGGGGAGCTGTTTTTT. This chain joins TRBV7-2 and TRBJ2-2; 8 bases are a match to TRBD2. V was pared by 2 bases and J by 0 bases, with 2 bases of the junction left unmatched. Germline V gene data show CDR1 as SGHTA and CDR2 as FQGNSA. CDR3 length: 16 amino acids.

The CDR3 coding sequence is TGTGCCAGCAGAGGGACAGGGGGGACAAATGAGCAGTTCTTC. It translates to CASRGTGGTNEQFF. V is TRBV9 and J is TRBJ2-1, with TRBD1 identical over 11 bases. Germline loops: CDR1 SGDLS, CDR2 YYNGEE. V gave up 5 bases and J gave up 7 bases; unmatched junction bases: 5. This CDR3 is 14 amino acids long. The full variable domain, with the rest looked up from reference TRBV9 and TRBJ2-1, is DSGVTQTPKHLITATGQRVTLRCSPRSGDLSVYWYQQSLDQGLQFLIQYYNGEERAKGNILERFSAQQFPDLHSELNLSSLELGDSALYFCASRGTGGTNEQFFGPGTRLTVL.

The chain couples TRBV27 to TRBJ2-7, with TRBD1 as a possible D gene (5 bases). The CDR3 sequence is 14 residues long. Per the germline V gene, CDR1 is MNHEY and CDR2 is SMNVEV (reference sequence). Between the trimmed V and J ends, which lost 3 bases and 6 bases, there was a span of 15 bases. In DNA, the CDR3 is TGTGCCAGCAGTTTCTCCAGGGTCGCTACCGAGCAGTACTTC. It specifies CASSFSRVATEQYF.

The chain carries TRBV7-2 and TRBJ2-7; 8 bases match TRBD1. J was trimmed by 3 bases and V by 4 bases; bases with no gene match: 8. The CDR3 loop spans 15 amino acids. CDR1 SGHTA and CDR2 FQGNSA come from the germline V gene. CDR3 amino acids: CASSSRTGWDYEQYF. CDR3 DNA sequence: TGTGCCAGCAGCTCCAGGACAGGGTGGGACTACGAGCAGTACTTC.

The rearrangement joins TRBV5-4 to TRBJ2-1, with no clear D. The germline CDR1 and CDR2 sequences are SGHNT and YYREEE (reference sequence). The CDR3 extends over 14 amino acids. Trimming took 0 bases from V and 7 from J, leaving 11 bases between them. CDR3 protein: CASSLALMENEQFF. In nucleotides, the CDR3 is TGTGCCAGCAGCTTGGCCCTGATGGAGAATGAGCAGTTCTTC.

The chain carries TRBV30 and TRBJ2-5; 7 nucleotides match TRBD2. V shed 0 bases and J 4 bases; nucleotides not matched to a gene: 5. This CDR3 has 14 residues. The germline gives CDR1 GTSNPN, CDR2 SVGIG (reference sequence). For the CDR3, the DNA is TGTGCCTGGAGTGTCGCCTCGGGAGGAGAGACCCAGTACTTC. This encodes CAWSVASGGETQYF.

This chain joins TRBV12-2 and TRBJ2-3; the table's D call, TRBD2, was not checked against the DNA. TRBV12-2 is reported as a pseudogene. The CDR3 sequence is 16 residues long. CDR3 sequence: CASRLGLAAGTDTQYF. The DNA of the CDR3 is TGTGCAAGTCGCTTAGGGCTAGCGGCCGGCACAGATACGCAGTATTTT.

The CDR3 bases are TGTGCCATCAAGGGTAGCGGGGTAGGAGAGACCCAGTACTTC. This gives the protein CAIKGSGVGETQYF. The V gene is TRBV10-3, the J gene TRBJ2-5, with 8 bases aligning to TRBD2. Germline V gene lookup returns CDR1 ENHRY and CDR2 SYGVKD. This CDR3 has 14 amino acids. Trimming removed 7 bases from V and 4 bases from J; junction bases left unmatched: 8.

This chain uses TRBV5-4 with TRBJ1-1; TRBD1 is a possible D gene (5 bases). This CDR3 contains 13 residues. Trimming pared 4 bases from V and 0 bases from J, leaving 7 bases between. Germline CDR1 reads SGHNT; CDR2 reads YYREEE (reference sequence). CDR3 in DNA: TGTGCCAGCAGCCCAGGGTTGAACACTGAAGCTTTCTTT. Its protein is CASSPGLNTEAFF.

The chain carries TRBV19 and TRBJ1-6; D unresolved. The V gene's germline CDR1 is LNHDA and CDR2 SQIVND (reference sequence). The CDR3 has 14 amino acids. V was clipped by 4 bases and J by 6 bases, with 10 bases between them. The CDR3 protein is CASSTGGSNSPLHF. Written as DNA, the CDR3 is TGTGCCAGTAGTACGGGAGGGAGTAATTCACCCCTCCACTTT.

This clone was seen only a few times. V gene TRBV27 combines with J gene TRBJ1-2; 7 positions match TRBD1. Germline V lookup: CDR1 MNHEY, CDR2 SMNVEV (reference sequence). Unmatched junction bases numbered 4, after V lost 4 bases and J lost 8 bases. The CDR3 extends over 12 amino acids. Here the CDR3 reads CASSSTGYGYTF. In nucleotides, the CDR3 is TGTGCCAGCAGTTCGACAGGGTACGGCTACACCTTC.

CDR3 in amino acids: CAWTLQGVNTEAFF. CDR3 in DNA: TGTGCCTGGACCCTACAGGGGGTTAACACTGAAGCTTTCTTT. J is TRBJ1-1 and V is TRBV30; TRBD1 matches 8 bases. The CDR3 runs 14 residues. The ends lost 4 bases at V and 2 bases at J; junction bases unmatched: 6. Germline-derived CDR1 and CDR2 are GTSNPN and SVGIG (reference sequence). Combining the CDR3 with reference TRBV30 and TRBJ1-1 gives the whole variable domain SQTIHQWPATLVQPVGSPLSLECTVEGTSNPNLYWYRQAAGRGLQLLFYSVGIGQISSEVPQNLSASRPQDRQFILSSKKLLLSDSGFYLCAWTLQGVNTEAFFGQGTRLTVV.

This clone was found once. The genes are TRBV19 and TRBJ2-1, with D perhaps being TRBD1 or TRBD2 (5 bases each). The CDR3 contains 17 residues. Germline CDR1 and CDR2: LNHDA and SQIVND (reference sequence). V was shortened by 0 bases and J by 0 bases, with 12 bases between the two germline ends. The CDR3 nucleotides are TGTGCCAGTAGTATAGACGGGACGCTGAGCTCCTACAATGAGCAGTTCTTC. Protein product: CASSIDGTLSSYNEQFF.

V gene TRBV29-1 combines with J gene TRBJ2-3, with TRBD2 identical over 15 bases. V dropped 4 bases and J dropped 3; count of bases not matched to a gene: 5. This CDR3 is built from 16 residues. Germline CDR1 and CDR2: SQVTM and ANQGSEA. The CDR3 here is CSVVGGLAGGTDTQYF. CDR3 in DNA: TGCAGCGTTGTGGGGGGACTAGCGGGAGGTACAGATACGCAGTATTTT.

The chain has TRBV27 and TRBJ2-5, with D perhaps TRBD2 (6 bases). From germline, CDR1 is MNHEY and CDR2 SMNVEV (reference sequence). V gave up 11 bases and J gave up 5 bases, with 21 bases separating them. The CDR3 spans 14 residues. CDR3 sequence (DNA): TGTGCCCTAGCCCTGTCGGGGGACGTGGAGACCCAGTACTTC. Its protein is CALALSGDVETQYF.

In its sample, this clone was seen a few times. The rearrangement joins TRBV27 to TRBJ1-2; no clear D gene. V lost 6 bases and J lost 7, with 15 bases in between. The V gene's germline CDR1 is MNHEY and CDR2 SMNVEV (reference sequence). The CDR3 has 13 amino acids. The CDR3 here is CASRGSTLRGYTF. The CDR3 DNA is TGTGCCAGCAGGGGGTCCACCCTCCGTGGCTACACCTTC.